This T cell receptor beta chain came from a study of identifying expanded T cells in peripheral blood. Germline assignment: CDR1 SGHDN and CDR2 FVKESK. CDR3 length: 18 residues. V lost 0 bases to trimming and J lost 3 bases, with 17 bases between them. To note about this clone: Antigen unknown.

Whole-study findings and limits: Clone count variance between roughly 2-week samples rose with total template count.

Sequencing used immunoSEQ multiplex PCR; TCRdb keeps in-frame clones, though not all of them. Of around 120,000 clones listed, approximately 86% were seen once; the top ten hold 7.5% to 8.5%. V and J are TRBV14 and TRBJ1-4; D is perhaps TRBD1 (6 bases). The source is a person between 18 and 75 years old in good health. Sequenced material: blood. CDR3 sequence reads: CASSQEVTGSASNEKLFF. In DNA form, the CDR3 reads TGTGCCAGCAGCCAAGAGGTAACAGGGTCGGCTTCTAATGAAAAACTGTTTTTT.